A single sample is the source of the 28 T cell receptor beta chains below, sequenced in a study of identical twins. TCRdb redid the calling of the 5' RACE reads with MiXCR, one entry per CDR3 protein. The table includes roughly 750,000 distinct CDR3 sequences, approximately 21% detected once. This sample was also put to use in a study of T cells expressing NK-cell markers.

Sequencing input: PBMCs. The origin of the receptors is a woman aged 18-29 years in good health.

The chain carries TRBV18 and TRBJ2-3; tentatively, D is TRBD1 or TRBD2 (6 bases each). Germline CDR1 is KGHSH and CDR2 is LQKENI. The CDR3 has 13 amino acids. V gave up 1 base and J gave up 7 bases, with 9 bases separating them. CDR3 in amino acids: CASSPQGGYTQYF. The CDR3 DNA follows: TGTGCCAGCTCACCACAGGGGGGATATACGCAGTATTTT.

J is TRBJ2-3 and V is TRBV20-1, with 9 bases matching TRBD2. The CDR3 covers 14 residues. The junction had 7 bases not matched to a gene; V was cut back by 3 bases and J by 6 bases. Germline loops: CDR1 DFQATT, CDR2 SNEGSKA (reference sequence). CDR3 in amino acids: CSASLAGYGDTQYF. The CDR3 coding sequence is TGCAGTGCTAGCCTAGCGGGATATGGGGATACGCAGTATTTT.

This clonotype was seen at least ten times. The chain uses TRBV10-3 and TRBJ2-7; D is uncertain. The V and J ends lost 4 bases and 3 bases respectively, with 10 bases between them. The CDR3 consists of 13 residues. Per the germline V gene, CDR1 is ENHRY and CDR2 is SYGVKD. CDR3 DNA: TGTGCCATCAGTGTTCCCTCTGGCTACGAGCAGTACTTC. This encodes CAISVPSGYEQYF.

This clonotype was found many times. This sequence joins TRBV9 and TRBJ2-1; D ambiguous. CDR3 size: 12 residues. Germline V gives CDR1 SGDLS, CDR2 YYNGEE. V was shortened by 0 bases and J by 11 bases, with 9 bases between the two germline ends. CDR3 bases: TGTGCCAGCAGCGTAGGGTCTGGACAGCAGTTCTTC. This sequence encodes CASSVGSGQQFF.

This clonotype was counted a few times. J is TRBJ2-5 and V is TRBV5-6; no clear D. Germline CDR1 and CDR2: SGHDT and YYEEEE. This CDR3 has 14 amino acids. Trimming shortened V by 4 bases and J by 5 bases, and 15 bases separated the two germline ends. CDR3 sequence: CASSRALVGETQYF. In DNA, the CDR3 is TGTGCCAGCAGCCGAGCGCTCGTAGGGGAGACCCAGTACTTC.

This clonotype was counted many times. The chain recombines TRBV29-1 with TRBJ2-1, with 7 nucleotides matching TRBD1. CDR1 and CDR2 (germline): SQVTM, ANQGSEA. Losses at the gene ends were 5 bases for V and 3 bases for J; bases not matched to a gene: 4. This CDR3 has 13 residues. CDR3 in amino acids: CSVRDSDYNEQFF. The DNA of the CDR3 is TGCAGCGTTCGGGACAGTGACTACAATGAGCAGTTCTTC.

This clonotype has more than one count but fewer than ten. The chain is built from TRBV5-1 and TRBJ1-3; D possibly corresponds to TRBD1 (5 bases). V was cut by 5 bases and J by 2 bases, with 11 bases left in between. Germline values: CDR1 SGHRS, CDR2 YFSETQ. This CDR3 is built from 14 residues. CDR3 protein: CASSRGDPGNTIYF. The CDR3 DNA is TGCGCCAGCAGTCGGGGGGATCCTGGAAACACCATATATTTT.

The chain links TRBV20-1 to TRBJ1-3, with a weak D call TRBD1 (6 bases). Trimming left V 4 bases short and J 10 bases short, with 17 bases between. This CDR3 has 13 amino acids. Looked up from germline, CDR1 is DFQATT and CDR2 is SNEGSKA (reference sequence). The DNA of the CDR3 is TGCAGTGCTATCATGGACAGCGCCCGTACCATATATTTT. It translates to CSAIMDSARTIYF.

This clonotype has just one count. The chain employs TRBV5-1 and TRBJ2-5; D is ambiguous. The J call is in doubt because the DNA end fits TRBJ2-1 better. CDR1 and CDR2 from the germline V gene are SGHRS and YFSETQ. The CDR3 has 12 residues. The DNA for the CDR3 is TGCGCCAGCGGCTATACTCAAGAGACCCAGTTCTTC. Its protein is CASGYTQETQFF.

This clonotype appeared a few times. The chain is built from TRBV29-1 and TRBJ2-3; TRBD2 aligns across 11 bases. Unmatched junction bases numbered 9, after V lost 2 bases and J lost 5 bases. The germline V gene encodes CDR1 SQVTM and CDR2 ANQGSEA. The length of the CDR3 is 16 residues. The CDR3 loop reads CSVETISGGAIDTQYF. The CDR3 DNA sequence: TGCAGCGTTGAAACTATTAGCGGGGGGGCAATAGATACGCAGTATTTT.

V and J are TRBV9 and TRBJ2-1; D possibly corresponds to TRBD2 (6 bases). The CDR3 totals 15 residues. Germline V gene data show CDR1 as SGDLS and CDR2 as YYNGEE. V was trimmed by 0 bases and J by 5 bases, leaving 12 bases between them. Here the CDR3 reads CASSVVGDSHNEQFF. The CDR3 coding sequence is TGTGCCAGCAGCGTAGTGGGGGACTCACACAATGAGCAGTTCTTC. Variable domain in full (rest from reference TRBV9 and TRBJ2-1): DSGVTQTPKHLITATGQRVTLRCSPRSGDLSVYWYQQSLDQGLQFLIQYYNGEERAKGNILERFSAQQFPDLHSELNLSSLELGDSALYFCASSVVGDSHNEQFFGPGTRLTVL.

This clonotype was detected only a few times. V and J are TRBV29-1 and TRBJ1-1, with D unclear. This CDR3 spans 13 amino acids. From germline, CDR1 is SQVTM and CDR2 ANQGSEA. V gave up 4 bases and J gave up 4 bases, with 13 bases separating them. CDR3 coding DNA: TGCAGCGTTGGTTTAGGGATAACCACTGAAGCTTTCTTT. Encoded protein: CSVGLGITTEAFF. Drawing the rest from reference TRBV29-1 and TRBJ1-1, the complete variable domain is SAVISQKPSRDICQRGTSLTIQCQVDSQVTMMFWYRQQPGQSLTLIATANQGSEATYESGFVIDKFPISRPNLTFSTLTVSNMSPEDSSIYLCSVGLGITTEAFFGQGTRLTVV.

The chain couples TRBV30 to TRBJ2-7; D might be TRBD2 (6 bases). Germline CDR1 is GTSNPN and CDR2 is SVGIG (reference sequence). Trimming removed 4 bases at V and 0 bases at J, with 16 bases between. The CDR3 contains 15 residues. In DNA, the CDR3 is TGTGCCTGGAAAATCCCGGGAGACCTCTCCTACGAGCAGTACTTC. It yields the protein CAWKIPGDLSYEQYF. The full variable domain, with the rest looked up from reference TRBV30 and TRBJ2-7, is SQTIHQWPATLVQPVGSPLSLECTVEGTSNPNLYWYRQAAGRGLQLLFYSVGIGQISSEVPQNLSASRPQDRQFILSSKKLLLSDSGFYLCAWKIPGDLSYEQYFGPGTRLTVT.

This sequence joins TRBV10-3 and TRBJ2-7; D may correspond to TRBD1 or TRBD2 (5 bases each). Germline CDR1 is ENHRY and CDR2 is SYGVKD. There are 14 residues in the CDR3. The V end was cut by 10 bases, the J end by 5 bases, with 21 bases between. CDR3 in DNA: TGTGCCACCAAAGGAGGCAGGGATGGTGACGAGCAGTACTTC. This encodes CATKGGRDGDEQYF.

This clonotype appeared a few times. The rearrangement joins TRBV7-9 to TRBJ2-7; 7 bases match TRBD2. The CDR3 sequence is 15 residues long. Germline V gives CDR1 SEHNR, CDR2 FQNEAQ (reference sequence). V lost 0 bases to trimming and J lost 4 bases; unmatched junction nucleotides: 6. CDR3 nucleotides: TGTGCCAGCAGCTTAGCCCGCCGGGGGGTATACGAGCAGTACTTC. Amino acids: CASSLARRGVYEQYF.

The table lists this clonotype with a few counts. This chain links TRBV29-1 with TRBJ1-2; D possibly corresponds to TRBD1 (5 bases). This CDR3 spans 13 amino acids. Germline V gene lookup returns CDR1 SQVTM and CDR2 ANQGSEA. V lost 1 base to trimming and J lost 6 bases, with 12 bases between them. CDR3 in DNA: TGCAGCGTTGAAGGGGGGACCGTAGATGGCTACACCTTC. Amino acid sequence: CSVEGGTVDGYTF.

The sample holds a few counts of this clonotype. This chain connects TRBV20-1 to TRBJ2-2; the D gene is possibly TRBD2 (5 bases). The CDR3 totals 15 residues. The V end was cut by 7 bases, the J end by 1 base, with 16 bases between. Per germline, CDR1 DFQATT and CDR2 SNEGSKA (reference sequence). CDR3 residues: CSGSRRGQNTGELFF. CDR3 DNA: TGCAGTGGTAGTCGGAGAGGGCAGAACACCGGGGAGCTGTTTTTT.

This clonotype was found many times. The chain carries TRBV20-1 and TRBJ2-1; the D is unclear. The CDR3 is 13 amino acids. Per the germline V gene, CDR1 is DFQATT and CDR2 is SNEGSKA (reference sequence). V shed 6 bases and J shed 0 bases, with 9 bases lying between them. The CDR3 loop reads CSAGPSSYNEQFF. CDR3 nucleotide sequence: TGCAGTGCCGGACCAAGCTCCTACAATGAGCAGTTCTTC.

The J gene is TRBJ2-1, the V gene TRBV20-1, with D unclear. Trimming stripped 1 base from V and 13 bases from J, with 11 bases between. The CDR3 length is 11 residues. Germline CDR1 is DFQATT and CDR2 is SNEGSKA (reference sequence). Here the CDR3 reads CSARGEVLQFF. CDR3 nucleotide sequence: TGCAGTGCTAGAGGAGAAGTTCTTCAGTTCTTC.

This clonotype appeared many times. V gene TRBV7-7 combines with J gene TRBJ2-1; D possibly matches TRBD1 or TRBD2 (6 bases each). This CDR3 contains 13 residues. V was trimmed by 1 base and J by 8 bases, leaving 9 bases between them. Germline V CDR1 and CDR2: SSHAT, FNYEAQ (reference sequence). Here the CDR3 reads CASSLEGGDEQFF. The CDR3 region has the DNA TGTGCCAGCAGCTTAGAGGGGGGCGATGAGCAGTTCTTC. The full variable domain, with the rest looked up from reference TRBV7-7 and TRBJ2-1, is GAGVSQSPRYKVTKRGQDVTLRCDPISSHATLYWYQQALGQGPEFLTYFNYEAQPDKSGLPSDRFSAERPEGSISTLTIQRTEQRDSAMYRCASSLEGGDEQFFGPGTRLTVL.

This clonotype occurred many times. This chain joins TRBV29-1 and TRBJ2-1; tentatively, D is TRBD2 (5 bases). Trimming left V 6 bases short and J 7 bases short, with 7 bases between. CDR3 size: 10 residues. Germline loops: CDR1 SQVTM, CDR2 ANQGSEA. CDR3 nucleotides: TGCAGCGTGCCGGGGAATGAGCAGTTCTTC. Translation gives CSVPGNEQFF.

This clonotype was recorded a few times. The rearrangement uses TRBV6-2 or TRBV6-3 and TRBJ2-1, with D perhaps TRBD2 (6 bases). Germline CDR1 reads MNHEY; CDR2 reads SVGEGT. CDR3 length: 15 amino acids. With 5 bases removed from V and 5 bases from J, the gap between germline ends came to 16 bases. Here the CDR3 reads CASSPRGSGDNEQFF. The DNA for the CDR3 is TGTGCCAGCAGTCCAAGGGGTAGCGGTGACAATGAGCAGTTCTTC.

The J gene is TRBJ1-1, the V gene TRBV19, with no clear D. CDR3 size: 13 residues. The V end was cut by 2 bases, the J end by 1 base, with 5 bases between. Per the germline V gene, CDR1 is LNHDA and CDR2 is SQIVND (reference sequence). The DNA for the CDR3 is TGTGCCAGTAGTATACCTACGAACACTGAAGCTTTCTTT. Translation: CASSIPTNTEAFF.

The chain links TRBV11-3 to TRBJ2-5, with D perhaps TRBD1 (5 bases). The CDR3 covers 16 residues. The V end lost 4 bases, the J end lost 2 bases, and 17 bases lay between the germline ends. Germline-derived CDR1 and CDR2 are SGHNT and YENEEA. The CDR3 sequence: CASSSLWQGLQETQYF. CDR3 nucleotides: TGTGCCAGCAGCTCCCTCTGGCAGGGCCTTCAAGAGACCCAGTACTTC.

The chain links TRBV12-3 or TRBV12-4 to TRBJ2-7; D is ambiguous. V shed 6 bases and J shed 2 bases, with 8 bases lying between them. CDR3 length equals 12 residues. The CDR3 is CASREEPYEQYF. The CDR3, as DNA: TGTGCCAGCAGGGAAGAGCCCTACGAGCAGTACTTC.

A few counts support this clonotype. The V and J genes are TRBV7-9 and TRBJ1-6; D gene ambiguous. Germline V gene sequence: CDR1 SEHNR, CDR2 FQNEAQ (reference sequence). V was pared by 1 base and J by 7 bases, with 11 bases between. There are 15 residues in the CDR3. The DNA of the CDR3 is TGTGCCAGCAGCTTAGGCGAACTTTTCAATTCACCCCTCCACTTT. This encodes CASSLGELFNSPLHF.

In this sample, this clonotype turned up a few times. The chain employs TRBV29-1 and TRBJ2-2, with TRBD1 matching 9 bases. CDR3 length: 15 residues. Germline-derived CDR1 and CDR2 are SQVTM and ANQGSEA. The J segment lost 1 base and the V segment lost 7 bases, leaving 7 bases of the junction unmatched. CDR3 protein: CSGGPGQGNTGELFF. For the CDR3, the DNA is TGCAGCGGAGGCCCGGGACAGGGGAACACCGGGGAGCTGTTTTTT.

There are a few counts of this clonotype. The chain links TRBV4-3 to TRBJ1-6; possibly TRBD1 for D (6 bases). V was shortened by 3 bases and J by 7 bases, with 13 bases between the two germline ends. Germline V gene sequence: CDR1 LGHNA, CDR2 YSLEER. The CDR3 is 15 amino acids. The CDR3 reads CASSQSGASNSPLHF. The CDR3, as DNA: TGCGCCAGCAGCCAGTCAGGGGCGAGCAATTCACCCCTCCACTTT.